The next 18 T cell receptor beta chains were all read from a single sample in a study of T-cell reconstitution after alpha-beta-depleted transplantation in children. Preparing the TCRbeta library involved the use of unique molecular identifiers. TCRdb re-derived calls from the PCR reads in MiXCR, one entry per CDR3 protein. This table has more than 400,000 distinct CDR3 sequences, approximately 10% appearing once. The material sequenced was PBMCs, mostly from graft donor cells, taken 180 days after TCRalphabeta/CD19-depleted stem cell transplant. The receptors originated from a female patient between 2 and 15 years old who had a stem cell transplant for aplastic anemia, so the T cells may come from the graft donor.

The sample holds many counts of this clonotype. The rearrangement joins TRBV7-8 to TRBJ2-2, with a tentative D call TRBD1 (5 bases). The V end was cut by 2 bases, the J end by 4 bases, with 11 bases between. Per the germline V gene, CDR1 is SGHVS and CDR2 is FQNEAQ. The CDR3 sequence is 15 residues long. CDR3 amino acids: CASSLSRVGTGELFF. The CDR3 coding sequence is TGTGCCAGCAGCTTAAGCAGGGTGGGCACCGGGGAGCTGTTTTTT.

The chain is built from TRBV4-3 and TRBJ1-2; D is unresolved. The ends were cut back, 3 bases at V and 4 bases at J, with 18 bases in the middle. Germline CDR1 is LGHNA and CDR2 is YSLEER. CDR3 size: 16 residues. Here the CDR3 reads CASSQGNTAQIYGYTF. The CDR3 DNA follows: TGCGCCAGCAGCCAGGGGAATACAGCTCAGATCTATGGCTACACCTTC.

This rearrangement joins TRBV5-4 to TRBJ2-1, with D perhaps assigned TRBD1 or TRBD2 (5 bases each). Germline lookup yields CDR1 SGHNT and CDR2 YYREEE (reference sequence). Trimming took 3 bases from V and 4 from J, leaving 14 bases between them. CDR3 length: 15 residues. CDR3 sequence reads: CASSSRGLFYNEQFF. DNA of the CDR3: TGTGCCAGCAGCTCCCGGGGCCTCTTTTACAATGAGCAGTTCTTC.

This clonotype was seen just once. The gene calls are TRBV13 and TRBJ2-2, with D perhaps matching TRBD1 or TRBD2 (6 bases each). The CDR3 extends over 16 amino acids. Trimming stripped 5 bases from V and 4 bases from J, with 17 bases between. CDR1 is PRHDT, CDR2 FYEKMQ, per germline (reference sequence). The CDR3 DNA sequence: TGTGCCAGCAGCCCGTGGGGGCAGGGAGGCACCGGGGAGCTGTTTTTT. Translation gives CASSPWGQGGTGELFF.

This clonotype was found a few times. The chain has TRBV28 and TRBJ2-7, with 9 nucleotides matching TRBD1. Germline-derived CDR1 and CDR2 are MDHEN and SYDVKM. This CDR3 has 17 residues. Trimming cost V 2 bases and J 2 bases; bases outside gene matches: 10. CDR3 sequence (DNA): TGTGCCAGCAGTTTAACCATAGGACAGGGGATCGCCTACGAGCAGTACTTC. This codes for CASSLTIGQGIAYEQYF.

The chain couples TRBV5-1 to TRBJ1-2, with a possible D match to TRBD1 (5 bases). Germline values: CDR1 SGHRS, CDR2 YFSETQ. Deletions cut 0 bases from V and 8 bases from J, with 14 bases between. The CDR3 spans 14 residues. The CDR3 spells CASSLGGGARGYTF. CDR3 DNA sequence: TGCGCCAGCAGCTTGGGTGGTGGGGCTCGAGGCTACACCTTC. Based on the CDR3 plus reference TRBV5-1 and TRBJ1-2, the full variable domain is KAGVTQTPRYLIKTRGQQVTLSCSPISGHRSVSWYQQTPGQGLQFLFEYFSETQRNKGNFPGRFSGRQFSNSRSEMNVSTLELGDSALYLCASSLGGGARGYTFGSGTRLTVV.

The chain couples TRBV12-5 to TRBJ2-2, with 8 bases lining up with TRBD2. The V gene end was trimmed by 6 bases and the J gene end by 3 bases; junction bases not matched to a gene: 9. This CDR3 contains 16 residues. Looked up from germline, CDR1 is LGHNT and CDR2 is FRNRAP. This CDR3 reads CASGSSLAEYTGELFF. DNA of the CDR3: TGTGCTAGTGGCTCCTCACTAGCGGAATACACCGGGGAGCTGTTTTTT.

The rearrangement links TRBV5-4 to TRBJ2-2; TRBD2 matches at 14 bases. The germline gives CDR1 SGHNT, CDR2 YYREEE (reference sequence). Unmatched junction bases numbered 3, after V lost 3 bases and J lost 2 bases. The CDR3 length is 17 residues. The DNA of the CDR3 is TGTGCCAGCAGCTCCGGGACTAGCGGGAGAAACACCGGGGAGCTGTTTTTT. It specifies CASSSGTSGRNTGELFF.

In regard to this clonotype: A much bigger clone sits one base away, suggesting this may be a read error. The V gene is TRBV10-3, the J gene TRBJ2-4; 7 positions match TRBD1. In germline, CDR1 is ENHRY, CDR2 SYGVKD. The trim removed 6 bases at V and 12 bases at J, leaving 20 bases unmatched. This CDR3 region has 16 residues. DNA for the CDR3: TGTGCCATCAGGCTGTCCTATGGGGGCCAGTGGGACAGTCAGTACTTC. It translates to CAIRLSYGGQWDSQYF.

The chain employs TRBV20-1 and TRBJ1-1, with TRBD1 as a possible D gene (5 bases). The germline V gene has CDR1 DFQATT and CDR2 SNEGSKA (reference sequence). V was cut by 0 bases and J by 4 bases, with 15 bases left in between. The CDR3 loop spans 15 amino acids. CDR3 protein: CSARDQGNIGTEAFF. The CDR3 DNA reads as TGCAGTGCTAGAGACCAGGGAAATATTGGCACTGAAGCTTTCTTT.

About this clonotype itself: A read error may be the cause here, since a much bigger clone is one base away. The V call is TRBV6-2 or TRBV6-3, the J call TRBJ2-7, with TRBD2 matching 10 bases. This CDR3 is 17 amino acids long. Unmatched junction bases numbered 12, after V lost 5 bases and J lost 2 bases. Looked up from germline, CDR1 is MNHEY and CDR2 is SVGEGT. CDR3 protein: CASSPGISGRFTYEQYF. CDR3 coding DNA: TGTGCCAGCAGTCCCGGGATTAGCGGGAGGTTTACCTACGAGCAGTACTTC.

This clonotype was found a few times. A much more abundant neighbour one base away suggests this may be a read error. This chain uses TRBV5-1 with TRBJ2-6; D is tentatively TRBD1 or TRBD2 (5 bases each). Germline assignment: CDR1 SGHRS and CDR2 YFSETQ. The CDR3 extends over 14 amino acids. CDR3 residues: CASSLPDGANGLTF. The CDR3 region has the DNA TGCGCCAGCAGCTTGCCGGACGGGGCCAACGGCCTGACTTTC.

This clonotype was counted ten times or more. V gene TRBV5-1 combines with J gene TRBJ2-2; the D is unclear. CDR1 and CDR2 (germline): SGHRS, YFSETQ. This CDR3 has 14 residues. Trimming cost V 1 base and J 5 bases, with 9 bases left between them. CDR3 amino acids: CASSLSVVTGELFF. CDR3 in DNA: TGCGCCAGCAGCTTGTCCGTGGTAACCGGGGAGCTGTTTTTT. The variable domain in full, completed from reference TRBV5-1 and TRBJ2-2, reads KAGVTQTPRYLIKTRGQQVTLSCSPISGHRSVSWYQQTPGQGLQFLFEYFSETQRNKGNFPGRFSGRQFSNSRSEMNVSTLELGDSALYLCASSLSVVTGELFFGEGSRLTVL.

This rearrangement joins TRBV28 to TRBJ1-6; a weak D match, TRBD1 (5 bases). The CDR3 sequence is 15 residues long. CDR1 is MDHEN, CDR2 SYDVKM, per germline. V was trimmed by 7 bases and J by 10 bases, leaving 20 bases between them. CDR3 region: CASTHRKGQGSPLHF. DNA for the CDR3: TGTGCCAGCACCCACCGGAAGGGGCAAGGATCACCCCTCCACTTT.

The chain uses TRBV5-4 and TRBJ1-2, with a tentative D call TRBD1 (5 bases). V lost 4 bases and J 1 base, leaving 17 bases between the germline ends. CDR1 and CDR2 from the germline V gene are SGHNT and YYREEE (reference sequence). This CDR3 region has 16 residues. CDR3 region: CASSPRGTVVNYGYTF. In nucleotides, the CDR3 is TGTGCCAGCAGCCCCCGCGGGACCGTGGTTAACTATGGCTACACCTTC.

The chain is built from TRBV27 and TRBJ2-6; D remains ambiguous. Per the germline V gene, CDR1 is MNHEY and CDR2 is SMNVEV (reference sequence). The CDR3 totals 16 residues. With 4 bases removed from V and 0 bases from J, the gap between germline ends came to 10 bases. Written as DNA, the CDR3 is TGTGCCAGCAGTTCTGGGGTGAGCTCTGGGGCCAACGTCCTGACTTTC. Translated: CASSSGVSSGANVLTF.

In this sample, this clonotype turned up a few times. The V and J genes are TRBV4-2 and TRBJ2-3; D ambiguous. Germline V gene sequence: CDR1 LGHNA, CDR2 YNFKEQ. Trimming removed 3 bases from V and 6 bases from J, with 4 bases in between. The CDR3 contains 11 residues. The CDR3 nucleotides are TGTGCCAGCAGCCAGTACGATACGCAGTATTTT. It codes for CASSQYDTQYF.

This clonotype was counted only a few times. The CDR3 loop is CASSRDTRGELFF. The CDR3 bases are TGTGCCAGCAGCAGGGACACTCGCGGGGAGCTGTTTTTT. The chain recombines TRBV7-3 with TRBJ2-2; tentative D call: TRBD1 (6 bases). The CDR3 is 13 residues long. Trimming left V 5 bases short and J 7 bases short, with 11 bases between. Germline lookup yields CDR1 SGHTA and CDR2 FQGTGA.